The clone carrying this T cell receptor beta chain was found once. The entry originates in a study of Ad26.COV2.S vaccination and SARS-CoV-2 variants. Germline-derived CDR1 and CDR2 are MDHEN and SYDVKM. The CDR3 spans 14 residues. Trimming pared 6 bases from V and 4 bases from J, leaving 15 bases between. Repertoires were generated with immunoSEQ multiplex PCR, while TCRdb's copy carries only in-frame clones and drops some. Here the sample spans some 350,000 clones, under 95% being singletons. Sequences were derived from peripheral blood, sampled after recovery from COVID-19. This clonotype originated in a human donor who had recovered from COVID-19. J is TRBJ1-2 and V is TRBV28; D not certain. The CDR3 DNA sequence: TGTGCCAGCAGCCCGAATACATACCTCTATGGCTACACCTTC. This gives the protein CASSPNTYLYGYTF.